Listed below are T cell receptor beta chains from one sample, sequenced in a study of identical twins. One entry per CDR3 protein results from TCRdb running MiXCR on the 5' RACE reads. The data show 1,800,000 or so distinct CDR3 sequences, under 35% seen once. The source material was cord blood. All receptors come from a newborn girl in good health. Each CDR3 is given with its conserved first and last residue. The D gene is left open where the match is weak. The listing skips clone size in some rows; elsewhere it reads once, few, many or a size class.

NA	TRBV2	TRBJ2-1	TRBD2	TGTGCCAGCAGTAGGACTAGCGGGATCAGCTACAATGAGCAGTTCTTC	CASSRTSGISYNEQFF
many	TRBV5-5	TRBJ1-2	NA	TGTGCCAGCAGCTTGTATGTCGACGCCTATGGCTACACCTTC	CASSLYVDAYGYTF
NA	TRBV20-1	TRBJ1-5	NA	TGCAGTGCTCGAAGGATTCAGATCCAGCAGCCCCAGCATTTT	CSARRIQIQQPQHF
NA	TRBV24-1	TRBJ1-4	NA	TGTGCCACCGAGCAGGAAAAACTGTTTTTT	CATEQEKLFF
few	TRBV11-2	TRBJ2-1	NA	TGTGCCAGCAGCTTATTAAGCGGGCCCATCTACAATGAGCAGTTCTTC	CASSLLSGPIYNEQFF
few	TRBV4-1	TRBJ1-2	NA	TGCGCCAGCAGCCAAGATTGGGGATCCGATGGCTACACCTTC	CASSQDWGSDGYTF
few	TRBV14	TRBJ1-5	NA	TGTGCCAGCAGGTCTCAGCCCCAGCATTTT	CASRSQPQHF
few	TRBV14	TRBJ2-1	TRBD2	TGTGCCAGCAGCCCAAGTCCTCAACTAGCGGGATACAATGAGCAGTTCTTC	CASSPSPQLAGYNEQFF
NA	TRBV25-1	TRBJ2-1	TRBD2	TGTGCCAGCAGTGACAGGACTAGCGGTACCTACAATGAGCAGTTCTTC	CASSDRTSGTYNEQFF
few	TRBV2	TRBJ2-1	NA	TGTGCCATCCCCTCACGAGGCAATGAGCAGTTCTTC	CAIPSRGNEQFF
few	TRBV7-8	TRBJ2-7	NA	TGTGCCAGCAGCCTTCTGATCGGCTACGAGCAGTACTTC	CASSLLIGYEQYF
NA	TRBV20-1	TRBJ2-1	NA	TGCAGTGCCAGCCTCAATACGGGATGGTATAGGAATGAGCAGTTCTTC	CSASLNTGWYRNEQFF
few	TRBV20-1	TRBJ2-7	TRBD2	TGCAGTGCTCAGGCGACTAGCGGGAGCGAGCAGTACTTC	CSAQATSGSEQYF
few	TRBV20-1	TRBJ1-5	NA	TGCAGTGCCACAGACACTCCCAATCAGCCCCAGCATTTT	CSATDTPNQPQHF
NA	TRBV25-1	TRBJ2-2	NA	TGTGCCAGCTACCAGGGTACCGGGGAGCTGTTTTTT	CASYQGTGELFF
NA	TRBV20-1	TRBJ2-7	TRBD1	TGCAGTGCTAGGTGGGGACAGGGTGTTGTGCCCGAGCAGTACTTC	CSARWGQGVVPEQYF
NA	TRBV2	TRBJ2-5	NA	TGTGCCAGCAGAGTCCGGACAGCACCCCGGGAGCAGTACTTC	CASRVRTAPREQYF
NA	TRBV29-1	TRBJ2-3	TRBD2	TGCAGCGTTGATCACGGGAGGTCGACAGATACGCAGTATTTT	CSVDHGRSTDTQYF
NA	TRBV6-6	TRBJ2-7	NA	TGTGCCAGCAGTTACGGAGGGACGGAATACGAGCAGTACTTC	CASSYGGTEYEQYF
NA	TRBV27	TRBJ1-6	NA	TGTGCCAGCAGTTTAGACAGGACAGCGGATTCACCCCTCCACTTT	CASSLDRTADSPLHF